This entry lists 15 T cell receptor beta chains sequenced from one sample in a study of metastatic and nonmetastatic thyroid tumors. TCRdb called clones again from the PCR reads with MiXCR. The profile covers under 20,000 clones, with roughly 34% appearing a single time and more than 9.5% taken by the ten largest. Thyroid surgery was performed in patients who had received no treatment beforehand. The specimen was tumor tissue. The receptor set was obtained from a male donor with papillary thyroid cancer or a benign thyroid nodule (not recorded which). Some clones in this sample may be carry-over from other donors' samples.

This chain links TRBV27 with TRBJ2-2; no clear D. V was shortened by 7 bases and J by 7 bases, with 13 bases between the two germline ends. CDR1 and CDR2 (germline): MNHEY, SMNVEV (reference sequence). This CDR3 contains 13 residues. The CDR3 protein is CASMRSGNGELFF. In nucleotides, the CDR3 is TGTGCCAGCATGAGGTCTGGCAACGGGGAGCTGTTTTTT.

The gene calls are TRBV20-1 and TRBJ2-7; TRBD1 aligns across 7 bases. Germline V gives CDR1 DFQATT, CDR2 SNEGSKA (reference sequence). This CDR3 region has 16 residues. V was pared by 0 bases and J by 3 bases, with 11 bases of the junction left unmatched. CDR3 in DNA: TGCAGTGCTAGAGACCCACGTACAGGGGTTTACTACGAGCAGTACTTC. As protein: CSARDPRTGVYYEQYF.

The gene calls are TRBV5-6 and TRBJ2-1, with a weak D call TRBD1 (6 bases). The V and J ends lost 3 bases and 8 bases respectively, with 12 bases between them. The CDR3 has 13 amino acids. Per the germline V gene, CDR1 is SGHDT and CDR2 is YYEEEE. The CDR3 loop reads CASSSGTRDEQFF. Here the CDR3 DNA reads TGTGCCAGCAGCTCCGGGACACGCGATGAGCAGTTCTTC.

The chain combines TRBV20-1 with TRBJ2-7, with 7 bases lining up with TRBD1. The ends lost 5 bases at V and 7 bases at J; junction bases unmatched: 5. This CDR3 spans 11 amino acids. Germline values: CDR1 DFQATT, CDR2 SNEGSKA (reference sequence). CDR3 loop: CSAHRGTEQYF. The CDR3 DNA is TGCAGTGCTCACAGGGGCACAGAGCAGTACTTC.

J is TRBJ2-5 and V is TRBV6-2 or TRBV6-3; D tentatively reads TRBD1 or TRBD2 (5 bases each). Trimming removed 0 bases at V and 5 bases at J, with 10 bases between. The CDR3 contains 14 residues. Germline V gene data show CDR1 as MNHEY and CDR2 as SVGEGT. CDR3 amino acids: CASSYSRGWETQYF. In nucleotides, the CDR3 is TGTGCCAGCAGTTACTCGAGGGGCTGGGAGACCCAGTACTTC.

This CDR3 reads CASSPRTSGYNEQFF. The DNA of the CDR3 is TGTGCCAGCAGCCCACGGACTAGCGGCTACAATGAGCAGTTCTTC. The chain carries TRBV3-1 and TRBJ2-1; 10 bases are shared with TRBD2. After removal of 4 bases from V and 3 bases from J, the junction contained 3 bases not matched to a gene. Germline CDR1 is LGHDT and CDR2 is YNNKEL (reference sequence). There are 15 residues in the CDR3.

The CDR3 DNA is TGTGCCAGCAGCTCCGATCCTATATCGGCCAATCAGCCCCAGCATTTT. Translated: CASSSDPISANQPQHF. J is TRBJ1-5 and V is TRBV11-2; no clear D. V lost 4 bases and J lost 3, with 16 bases in between. The CDR3 has 16 residues. CDR1 is SGHAT and CDR2 is FQNNGV in the germline V gene. Combining the CDR3 with reference TRBV11-2 and TRBJ1-5 gives the whole variable domain EAGVAQSPRYKIIEKRQSVAFWCNPISGHATLYWYQQILGQGPKLLIQFQNNGVVDDSQLPKDRFSAERLKGVDSTLKIQPAKLEDSAVYLCASSSDPISANQPQHFGDGTRLSIL.

The rearrangement links TRBV6-1 to TRBJ1-2; D gene unclear. Germline CDR1 and CDR2: MNHNS and SASEGT. CDR3 length: 13 residues. Trimming took off 10 bases at V and 7 bases at J, with 19 bases between the two ends. CDR3 loop: CAIGYGTYCGYTF. In DNA, the CDR3 is TGTGCCATCGGATACGGCACCTACTGTGGCTACACCTTC.

This clone was observed at least ten times. V usage is TRBV20-1 and J usage is TRBJ2-7; 11 nucleotides line up with TRBD2. V shed 1 base, J shed 3 bases, and the junction held 5 bases outside the gene matches. The germline V gene encodes CDR1 DFQATT and CDR2 SNEGSKA (reference sequence). This CDR3 is built from 15 residues. The CDR3 nucleotides are TGCAGTGCTAGAGGGGCTAGCGGGGGGTTCTACGAGCAGTACTTC. Its translation is CSARGASGGFYEQYF.

In its sample, this clone was seen many times. The rearrangement links TRBV5-1 to TRBJ2-5, with unresolved D. Germline-derived CDR1 and CDR2 are SGHRS and YFSETQ. The ends were cut back, 3 bases at V and 5 bases at J, with 17 bases in the middle. The CDR3 is made up of 15 amino acids. The CDR3 bases are TGCGCCAGCAGCTCTTGGGTGGGAACGAGTGAGACCCAGTACTTC. It yields the protein CASSSWVGTSETQYF.

Only one count was recorded for this clone. V usage is TRBV6-1 and J usage is TRBJ2-5; 11 nucleotides match TRBD2. The CDR3 length is 19 residues. With V trimmed by 6 bases and J by 2 bases, 17 bases remained unmatched. Germline V gene sequence: CDR1 MNHNS, CDR2 SASEGT. The DNA for the CDR3 is TGTGCCAGCAGCCACGGGAGATGTCTAGCGGGGGGACAGCAAGAGACCCAGTACTTC. This gives the protein CASSHGRCLAGGQQETQYF.

With regard to this clone: The germline gene is not matched at one end of the junction; a read error may be the cause. The sample contains more than one DNA sequence encoding this CDR3. V gene TRBV25-1 combines with J gene TRBJ1-5; 9 bases are shared with TRBD1. Per germline, CDR1 MGHDK and CDR2 SYGVNS. This CDR3 is built from 16 residues. Here the CDR3 reads CASSEQGQGSNQPQHF. The CDR3 DNA is TGCGCTAGCAGTGAACAGGGACAGGGAAGCAATCAGCCCCAGCATTTT.

This sequence joins TRBV18 and TRBJ2-2; no clear D. Trimming removed 4 bases at V and 0 bases at J, with 12 bases between. CDR1 and CDR2 from the germline V gene are KGHSH and LQKENI. The CDR3 has 16 residues. This chain's CDR3 is CASSQQSNANTGELFF. In DNA, the CDR3 is TGTGCCAGCTCACAACAATCTAACGCGAACACCGGGGAGCTGTTTTTT.

The rearrangement links TRBV30 to TRBJ2-1; 7 nucleotides align to TRBD2. The CDR3 is 15 amino acids. The V gene end was trimmed by 1 base and the J gene end by 1 base; junction bases not matched to a gene: 4. Germline CDR1 GTSNPN, CDR2 SVGIG (reference sequence). The CDR3 loop is CAWSEVGGSYNEQFF. CDR3 coding DNA: TGTGCCTGGAGTGAGGTGGGAGGGTCCTACAATGAGCAGTTCTTC.

This clone was detected ten times or more. The chain couples TRBV10-1 to TRBJ1-4; D is unresolved. Germline V CDR1 and CDR2: WNHNN, SYGVQD (reference sequence). The CDR3 extends over 16 amino acids. Trimming stripped 2 bases from V and 5 bases from J, with 15 bases between. CDR3 nucleotides: TGCGCCAGCAGTGAGGGACCGAACCTGGGGAATGAAAAACTGTTTTTT. Protein product: CASSEGPNLGNEKLFF.